Reported below is one T cell receptor beta chain. Its antigen is not identified. TCRdb's table, derived via immunoSEQ multiplex PCR, lists solely in-frame clones and lacks some. The sample lists fewer than 150,000 clones, under 90% seen once, with 1.5% to 2% in the top ten. The sample belongs to a study of T cell responses to AZD1222 COVID-19 vaccine. Findings of the study overall: A mostly white British donor set with more females was recruited, and clonal diversity was possibly underestimated. Mapped onto spike, vaccine-associated CD4 TCRs spanned it and were dominant at 160-218 and 743-854.

Trimming stripped 1 base from V and 4 bases from J, with 11 bases between. The length of the CDR3 is 15 residues. In germline, CDR1 is SGHDT, CDR2 YYEEEE. The source is an adult who received the AZD1222 COVID-19 vaccine. The material sequenced was peripheral blood, taken 28 days after the second AZD1222 dose. The chain combines TRBV5-6 with TRBJ1-4; no definite D call. CDR3 in DNA: TGTGCCAGCAGCTTGTACCGGAGCAATAATGAAAAACTGTTTTTT. This sequence encodes CASSLYRSNNEKLFF.